Below, 11 T cell receptor beta chains from the same sample are listed, as sequenced in a study of blood T cells in healthy people across ages. A second PCR, run for roughly 7 to 12 cycles, used a sample-barcoded 5' primer plus a J-beta primer mix. TCRdb re-called the 5' RACE reads through MiXCR, storing one row per CDR3 protein. The sample lists over 1.5 million distinct CDR3 sequences, around half occurring once. Sample: blood. Every receptor here comes from a woman aged 35 to 49 in good health.

This clonotype was observed a few times. The V call is TRBV7-2, the J call TRBJ2-5, with 12 nucleotides matching TRBD2. The germline CDR1 and CDR2 sequences are SGHTA and FQGNSA. The CDR3 is 16 amino acids. V gave up 5 bases and J gave up 1 base; unmatched junction bases: 5. The DNA for the CDR3 is TGTGCCAGCAGCCGGACTAGCGGGAACCTCCAAGAGACCCAGTACTTC. Amino acids: CASSRTSGNLQETQYF.

This clonotype was detected once. The CDR3 region is CASSRRGRAGDNEQFF. The CDR3 DNA reads TGTGCCAGCAGCCGGAGGGGCCGGGCGGGAGACAATGAGCAGTTCTTC. The V and J genes are TRBV7-2 and TRBJ2-1; TRBD2 matches 7 bases. The germline gives CDR1 SGHTA, CDR2 FQGNSA. V shed 5 bases and J 5 bases; nucleotides not matched to a gene: 12. CDR3 size: 16 residues.

The chain links TRBV7-2 to TRBJ2-3, with 16 bases matching TRBD2. The J segment lost 3 bases and the V segment lost 9 bases, leaving 15 bases of the junction unmatched. Germline lookup yields CDR1 SGHTA and CDR2 FQGNSA. The CDR3 sequence is 19 residues long. CDR3 amino acids: CASPARGTSGGARTDTQYF. CDR3 in DNA: TGTGCCAGTCCCGCCCGCGGGACTAGCGGGGGGGCCCGGACAGATACGCAGTATTTT.

CDR3 nucleotide sequence: TGCAGTGCGACACGGTCCGCGGGGTTAAGCTCCTACAATGAGCAGTACTTC. Protein sequence: CSATRSAGLSSYNEQYF. The rearrangement joins TRBV20-1 to TRBJ2-7, with a possible D match to TRBD2 (6 bases). Trimming shortened V by 6 bases and J by 7 bases, and 31 bases separated the two germline ends. The V gene's germline CDR1 is DFQATT and CDR2 SNEGSKA (reference sequence). The CDR3 runs 17 residues.

In this sample, this clonotype turned up once. The chain links TRBV15 to TRBJ1-5, with D hard to call. V was cut by 1 base and J by 2 bases, with 12 bases left in between. Germline lookup yields CDR1 LNHNV and CDR2 YYDKDF (reference sequence). This CDR3 is built from 16 residues. The CDR3 reads CATSRGWGGGNQPQHF. The CDR3 region has the DNA TGTGCCACCAGCAGAGGGTGGGGTGGGGGCAATCAGCCCCAGCATTTT. Supplemented by reference TRBV15 and TRBJ1-5, the full variable domain reads DAMVIQNPRYQVTQFGKPVTLSCSQTLNHNVMYWYQQKSSQAPKLLFHYYDKDFNNEADTPDNFQSRRPNTSFCFLDIRSPGLGDTAMYLCATSRGWGGGNQPQHFGDGTRLSIL.

This clonotype turned up a few times. The chain carries TRBV21-1 and TRBJ2-7. TRBV21-1 is labeled a pseudogene. This CDR3 has 18 residues. CDR3 loop: CAKDDDPQQLHPSYEQYF. As DNA, the CDR3 is TGTGCCAAGGACGATGATCCCCAACAGCTCCATCCGTCCTACGAGCAGTACTTC.

This clonotype has just a few counts. The chain employs TRBV7-2 and TRBJ2-5; 15 bases align to TRBD2. The CDR3 is 18 amino acids. With 5 bases clipped from V and 1 base from J, the junction kept 8 bases outside the gene matches. The V gene's germline CDR1 is SGHTA and CDR2 FQGNSA. The chain's CDR3 is CASSPAGLAGGLQETQYF. The CDR3 DNA sequence: TGTGCCAGCAGCCCCGCGGGACTAGCGGGGGGCCTCCAAGAGACCCAGTACTTC. Combining the CDR3 with reference TRBV7-2 and TRBJ2-5 gives the whole variable domain GAGVSQSPSNKVTEKGKDVELRCDPISGHTALYWYRQSLGQGLEFLIYFQGNSAPDKSGLPSDRFSAERTGGSVSTLTIQRTQQEDSAVYLCASSPAGLAGGLQETQYFGPGTRLLVL.

V is TRBV20-1 and J is TRBJ1-2; 9 nucleotides line up with TRBD1. The CDR3 is 14 amino acids. In germline, CDR1 is DFQATT, CDR2 SNEGSKA (reference sequence). V dropped 3 bases and J dropped 7; count of bases not matched to a gene: 9. In nucleotides, the CDR3 is TGCAGTGCTAGGAATTCGGGACAGGGAAGTGGCTACACCTTC. As protein: CSARNSGQGSGYTF.

The rearrangement uses TRBV7-2 and TRBJ2-4, with TRBD1 identical over 9 bases. The CDR3 has 15 residues. V dropped 5 bases and J dropped 9; count of bases not matched to a gene: 11. Germline V lookup: CDR1 SGHTA, CDR2 FQGNSA. The CDR3 coding sequence is TGTGCCAGCAGCCACCAGACAGGGGGTGCCGGCATTCAGTACTTC. Translating gives CASSHQTGGAGIQYF.

This clonotype occurred once. This chain connects TRBV4-1 to TRBJ2-5, with a tentative D call TRBD2 (5 bases). This CDR3 spans 14 amino acids. V was clipped by 8 bases and J by 2 bases, with 15 bases between them. Germline CDR1 reads MGHRA; CDR2 reads YSYEKL. CDR3 loop: CASRKGGQQETQYF. The CDR3, as DNA: TGCGCCAGCCGAAAAGGCGGGCAGCAAGAGACCCAGTACTTC.

This chain connects TRBV20-1 to TRBJ2-7; 8 bases map to TRBD2. CDR1 DFQATT and CDR2 SNEGSKA come from the germline V gene (reference sequence). The junction had 5 bases not matched to a gene; V was cut back by 2 bases and J by 2 bases. The CDR3 sequence is 14 residues long. CDR3 amino acids: CSARSQRGTYEQYF. The DNA for the CDR3 is TGCAGTGCTAGATCCCAGCGGGGGACCTACGAGCAGTACTTC.